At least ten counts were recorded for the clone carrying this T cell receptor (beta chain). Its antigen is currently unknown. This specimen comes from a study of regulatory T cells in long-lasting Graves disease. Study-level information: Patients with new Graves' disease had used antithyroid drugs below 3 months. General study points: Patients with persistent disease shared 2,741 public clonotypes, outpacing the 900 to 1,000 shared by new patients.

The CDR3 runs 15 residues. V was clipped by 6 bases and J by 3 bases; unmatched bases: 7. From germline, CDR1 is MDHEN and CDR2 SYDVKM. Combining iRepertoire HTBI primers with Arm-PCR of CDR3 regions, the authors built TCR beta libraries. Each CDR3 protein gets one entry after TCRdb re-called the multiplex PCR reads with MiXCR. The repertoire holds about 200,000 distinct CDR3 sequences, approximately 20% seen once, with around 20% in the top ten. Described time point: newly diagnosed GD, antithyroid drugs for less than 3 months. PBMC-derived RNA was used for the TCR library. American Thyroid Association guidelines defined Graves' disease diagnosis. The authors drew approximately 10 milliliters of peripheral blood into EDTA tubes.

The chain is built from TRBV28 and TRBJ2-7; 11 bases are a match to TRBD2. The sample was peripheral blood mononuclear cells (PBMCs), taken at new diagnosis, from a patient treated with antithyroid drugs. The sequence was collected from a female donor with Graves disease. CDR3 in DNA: TGTGCCAGCAGCCGGACTAGCGGGCCATACTACGAGCAGTACTTC. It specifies CASSRTSGPYYEQYF.